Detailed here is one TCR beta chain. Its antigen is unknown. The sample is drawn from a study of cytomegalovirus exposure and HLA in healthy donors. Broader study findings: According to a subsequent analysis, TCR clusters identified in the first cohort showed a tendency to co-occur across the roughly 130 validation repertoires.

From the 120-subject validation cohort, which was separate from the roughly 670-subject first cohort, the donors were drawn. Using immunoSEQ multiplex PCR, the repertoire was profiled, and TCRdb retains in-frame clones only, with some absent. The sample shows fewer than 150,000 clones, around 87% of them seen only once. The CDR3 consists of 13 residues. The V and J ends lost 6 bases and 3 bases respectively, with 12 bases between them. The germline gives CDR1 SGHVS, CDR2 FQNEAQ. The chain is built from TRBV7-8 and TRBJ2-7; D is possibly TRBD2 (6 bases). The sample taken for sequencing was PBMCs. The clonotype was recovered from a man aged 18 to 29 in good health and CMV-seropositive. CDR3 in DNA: TGTGCCAGCAGGCCTCCGCGGGGCTACGAGCAGTACTTC. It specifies CASRPPRGYEQYF.